These 7 T cell receptor beta chains came from one sample sequenced in a study of cytomegalovirus exposure and HLA in healthy donors. Amplification used 60 Vbeta primers and 13 Jbeta primers. Generated by immunoSEQ multiplex PCR, the TCRdb table keeps only in-frame clones and is missing some. The sample carries 65,000 to 75,000 clones, roughly two thirds recorded once. The sequencing sample was made of PBMCs. These receptors were collected from a young woman in good health and CMV-seronegative.

V and J are TRBV13 and TRBJ2-3, with TRBD1 matching 8 bases. The ends lost 1 base at V and 4 bases at J; junction bases unmatched: 7. This CDR3 has 16 amino acids. In germline, CDR1 is PRHDT, CDR2 FYEKMQ (reference sequence). In DNA, the CDR3 is TGTGCCAGCAGCTTAGTAGGTGACAGGGGATCAGATACGCAGTATTTT. Translated: CASSLVGDRGSDTQYF.

The genes are TRBV7-9 and TRBJ2-5; TRBD2 is a possible D gene (5 bases). Trimming cost V 5 bases and J 7 bases, with 17 bases left between them. Germline CDR1 SEHNR, CDR2 FQNEAQ (reference sequence). CDR3 length equals 14 residues. In DNA form, the CDR3 reads TGTGCCAGCAGCCGTGACGGGGAAATTGGGACCCAGTACTTC. It is translated as CASSRDGEIGTQYF.

This CDR3 reads CASSQKGVGGYTF. As DNA, the CDR3 is TGCGCCAGCAGCCAAAAGGGGGTGGGCGGCTACACCTTC. The J gene is TRBJ1-2, the V gene TRBV4-3; a weak D match, TRBD1 (6 bases). The CDR3 consists of 13 residues. V lost 2 bases and J lost 8, with 12 bases in between. Looked up from germline, CDR1 is LGHNA and CDR2 is YSLEER.

The CDR3: CASSIEPGTQYF. The DNA for the CDR3 is TGTGCCAGCAGTATTGAGCCGGGGACCCAGTACTTC. This sequence joins TRBV28 and TRBJ2-5; D gene uncertain. Germline-derived CDR1 and CDR2 are MDHEN and SYDVKM. Trimming stripped 5 bases from V and 7 bases from J, with 11 bases between. The CDR3 is 12 amino acids.

V is TRBV11-3 and J is TRBJ2-3; 10 positions agree with TRBD2. The CDR3 sequence is 15 residues long. Germline CDR1 is SGHNT and CDR2 is YENEEA. Trimming took 6 bases from V and 3 from J; bases not matched to a gene: 6. The CDR3: CASSFGTSVTDTQYF. CDR3 nucleotide sequence: TGTGCCAGCAGTTTCGGGACTAGCGTGACAGATACGCAGTATTTT.

This clone was observed a handful of times. This chain joins TRBV6-1 and TRBJ1-6, with 8 bases matching TRBD1. Trimming took 2 bases from V and 5 from J; bases not matched to a gene: 2. The CDR3 loop spans 15 amino acids. Germline CDR1 and CDR2: MNHNS and SASEGT. CDR3 bases: TGTGCCAGCAGTGAAACAGGGGGGGATAATTCACCCCTCCACTTT. It yields the protein CASSETGGDNSPLHF.

The V gene is TRBV5-1, the J gene TRBJ1-1, with D tentatively TRBD1 (5 bases). This CDR3 comprises 12 residues. The V gene's germline CDR1 is SGHRS and CDR2 YFSETQ. Between the trimmed V and J ends, which lost 4 bases and 6 bases, there was a span of 10 bases. In nucleotides, the CDR3 is TGCGCCAGCAGCACAGGAAGAGCTGAAGCTTTCTTT. The encoded protein is CASSTGRAEAFF.